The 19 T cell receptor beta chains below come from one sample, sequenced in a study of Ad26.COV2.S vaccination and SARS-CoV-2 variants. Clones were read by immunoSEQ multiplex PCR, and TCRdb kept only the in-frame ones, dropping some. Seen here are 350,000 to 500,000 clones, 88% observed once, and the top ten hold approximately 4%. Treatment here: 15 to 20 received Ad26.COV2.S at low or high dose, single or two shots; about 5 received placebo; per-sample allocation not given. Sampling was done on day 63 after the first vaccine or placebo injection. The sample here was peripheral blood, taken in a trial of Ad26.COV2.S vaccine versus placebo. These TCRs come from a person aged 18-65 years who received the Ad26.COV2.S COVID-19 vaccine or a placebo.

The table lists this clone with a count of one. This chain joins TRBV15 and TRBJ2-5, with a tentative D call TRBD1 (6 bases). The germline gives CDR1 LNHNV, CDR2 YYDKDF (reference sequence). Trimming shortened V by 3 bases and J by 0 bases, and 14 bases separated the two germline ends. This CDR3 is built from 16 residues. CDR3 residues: CATSSGPRGDQETQYF. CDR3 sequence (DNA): TGTGCCACCAGCAGCGGCCCCAGGGGAGACCAAGAGACCCAGTACTTC.

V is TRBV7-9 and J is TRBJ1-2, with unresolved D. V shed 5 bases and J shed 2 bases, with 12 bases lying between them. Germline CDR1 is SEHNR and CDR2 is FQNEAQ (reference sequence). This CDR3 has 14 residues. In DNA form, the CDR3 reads TGTGCCAGCAGCGTACCAAAGACGAACTATGGCTACACCTTC. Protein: CASSVPKTNYGYTF.

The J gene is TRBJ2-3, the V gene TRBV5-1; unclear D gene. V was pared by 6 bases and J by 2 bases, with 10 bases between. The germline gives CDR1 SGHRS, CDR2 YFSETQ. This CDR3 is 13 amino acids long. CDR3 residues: CASNDKVTDTQYF. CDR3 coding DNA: TGCGCCAGCAATGACAAGGTCACAGATACGCAGTATTTT.

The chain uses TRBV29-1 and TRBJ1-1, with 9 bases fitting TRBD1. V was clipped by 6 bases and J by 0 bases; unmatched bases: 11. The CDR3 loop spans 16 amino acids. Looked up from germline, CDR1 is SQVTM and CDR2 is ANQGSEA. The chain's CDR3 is CSVRDRDRVMNTEAFF. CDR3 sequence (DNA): TGCAGCGTGAGGGACCGGGACAGGGTAATGAACACTGAAGCTTTCTTT.

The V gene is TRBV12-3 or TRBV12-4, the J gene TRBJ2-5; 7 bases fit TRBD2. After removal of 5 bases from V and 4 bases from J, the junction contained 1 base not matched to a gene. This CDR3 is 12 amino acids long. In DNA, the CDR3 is TGTGCCAGCAGTACGGGGGGAGAGACCCAGTACTTC. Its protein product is CASSTGGETQYF.

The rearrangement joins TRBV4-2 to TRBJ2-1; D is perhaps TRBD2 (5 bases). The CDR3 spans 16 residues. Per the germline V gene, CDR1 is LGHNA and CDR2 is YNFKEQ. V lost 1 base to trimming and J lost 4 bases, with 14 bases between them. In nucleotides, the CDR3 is TGTGCCAGCAGCCAAGTATCAAGCAAGCGGTACAATGAGCAGTTCTTC. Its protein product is CASSQVSSKRYNEQFF.

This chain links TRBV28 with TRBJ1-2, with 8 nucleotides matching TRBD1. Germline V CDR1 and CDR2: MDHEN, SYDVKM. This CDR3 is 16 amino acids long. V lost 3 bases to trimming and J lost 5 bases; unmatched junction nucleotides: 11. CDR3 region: CASSFRTGRGIYGYTF. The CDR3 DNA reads TGTGCCAGCAGTTTCCGGACAGGGAGGGGGATTTATGGCTACACCTTC.

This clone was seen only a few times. CDR3: CASSYSRLAEVEQFF. CDR3 coding DNA: TGTGCCAGCAGTTACTCGCGACTAGCGGAGGTTGAGCAGTTCTTC. This chain uses TRBV6-2 or TRBV6-3 with TRBJ2-1, with TRBD2 matching 9 bases. J was trimmed by 9 bases and V by 0 bases; bases with no gene match: 6. The CDR3 extends over 15 amino acids. The germline gives CDR1 MNHEY, CDR2 SVGEGT.

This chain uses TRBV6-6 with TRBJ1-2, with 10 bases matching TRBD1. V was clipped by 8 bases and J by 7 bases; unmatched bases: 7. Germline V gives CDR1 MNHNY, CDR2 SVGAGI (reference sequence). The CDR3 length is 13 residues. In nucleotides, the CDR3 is TGTGCCAGCGACAGGGGGCGCCCCGGTGGCTACACCTTC. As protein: CASDRGRPGGYTF.

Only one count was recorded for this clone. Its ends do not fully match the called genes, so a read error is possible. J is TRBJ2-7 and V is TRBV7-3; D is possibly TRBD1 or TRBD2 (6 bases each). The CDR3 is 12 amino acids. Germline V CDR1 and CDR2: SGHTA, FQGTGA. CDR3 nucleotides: TGTGTCAGCAGCTTAGGGGGGAACGAGCAGTACTTC. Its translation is CVSSLGGNEQYF.

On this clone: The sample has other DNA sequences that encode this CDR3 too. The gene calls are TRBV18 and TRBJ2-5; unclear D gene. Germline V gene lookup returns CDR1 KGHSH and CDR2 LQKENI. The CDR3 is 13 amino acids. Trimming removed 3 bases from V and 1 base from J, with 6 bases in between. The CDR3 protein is CASSPGSQETQYF. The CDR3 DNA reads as TGTGCCAGCTCACCCGGCAGCCAAGAGACCCAGTACTTC.

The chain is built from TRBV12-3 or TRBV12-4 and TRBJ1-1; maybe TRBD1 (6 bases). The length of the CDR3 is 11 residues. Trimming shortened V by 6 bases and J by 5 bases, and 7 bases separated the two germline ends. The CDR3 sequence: CASSQGTEAFF. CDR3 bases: TGTGCCAGCAGCCAGGGGACTGAAGCTTTCTTT.

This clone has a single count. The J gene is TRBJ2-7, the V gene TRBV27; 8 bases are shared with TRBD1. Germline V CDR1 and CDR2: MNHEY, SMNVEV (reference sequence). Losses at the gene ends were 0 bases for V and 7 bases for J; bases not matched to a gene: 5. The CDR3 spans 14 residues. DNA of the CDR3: TGTGCCAGCAGTTTATCCCGGACAGGGAGAGAGCAGTACTTC. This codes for CASSLSRTGREQYF.

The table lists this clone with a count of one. CDR3 residues: CASSYGLAGSTDTQYF. The CDR3 DNA reads TGTGCCAGCAGCTACGGACTAGCGGGGTCCACAGATACGCAGTATTTT. J is TRBJ2-3 and V is TRBV5-4, with 12 bases fitting TRBD2. Germline CDR1 SGHNT, CDR2 YYREEE (reference sequence). V shed 3 bases, J shed 2 bases, and the junction held 4 bases outside the gene matches. The CDR3 runs to 16 residues.

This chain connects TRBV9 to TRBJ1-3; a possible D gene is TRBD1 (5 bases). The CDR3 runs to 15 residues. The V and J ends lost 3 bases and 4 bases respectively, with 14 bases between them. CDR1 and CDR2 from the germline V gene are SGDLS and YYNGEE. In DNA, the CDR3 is TGTGCCAGCAGCGGGACCGGGACCCAAGGAAACACCATATATTTT. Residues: CASSGTGTQGNTIYF.

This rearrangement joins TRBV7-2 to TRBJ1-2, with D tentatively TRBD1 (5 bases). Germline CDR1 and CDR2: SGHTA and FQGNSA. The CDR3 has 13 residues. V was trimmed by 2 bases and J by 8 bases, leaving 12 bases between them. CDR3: CASSLLGLSGYTF. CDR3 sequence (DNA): TGTGCCAGCAGCTTATTGGGGCTCTCAGGCTACACCTTC.

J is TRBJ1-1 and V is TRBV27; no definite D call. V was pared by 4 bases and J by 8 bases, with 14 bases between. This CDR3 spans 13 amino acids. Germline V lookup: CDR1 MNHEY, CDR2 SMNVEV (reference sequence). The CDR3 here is CASSYQLPGEAFF. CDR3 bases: TGTGCCAGCAGTTATCAACTCCCGGGCGAAGCTTTCTTT.

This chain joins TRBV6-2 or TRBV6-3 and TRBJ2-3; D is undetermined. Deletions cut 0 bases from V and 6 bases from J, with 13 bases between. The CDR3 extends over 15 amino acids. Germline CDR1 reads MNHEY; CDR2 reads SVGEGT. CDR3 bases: TGTGCCAGCAGTTACTCGAGTCCACCCACGGATACGCAGTATTTT. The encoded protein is CASSYSSPPTDTQYF.

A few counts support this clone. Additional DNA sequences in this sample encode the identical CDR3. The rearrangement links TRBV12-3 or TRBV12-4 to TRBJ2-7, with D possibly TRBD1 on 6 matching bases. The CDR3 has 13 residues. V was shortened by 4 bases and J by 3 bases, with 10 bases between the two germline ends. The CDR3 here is CASSSGTLYEQYF. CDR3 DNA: TGTGCCAGCAGTTCCGGGACACTCTACGAGCAGTACTTC.